Shown below are 26 T cell receptor beta chains from a single sample sequenced in a study of beta chain features in type 1 diabetes (dated by TCRdb to the late 2010s). The paper as a whole reports these results and caveats: A moderate but significant shortening of TCRB CDR3 length was observed in type 1 diabetes patients in all four CD4+ subsets.

These TCRs are of unknown antigen specificity. The library was generated by the immunoSEQ multiplex PCR assay. The entire amount of isolated RNA was reverse transcribed using the High Capacity cDNA Reverse Transcription Kit, so the sequenced TCRB transcripts were expressed ones. TCRdb took this table from immuneACCESS and kept in-frame rearrangements with V and J called. Such tables lack part of the clones; where checked against another copy, unresolved V genes explain under half of the gap, and the rest is unexplained. For this sample there are 500,000 to 800,000 clones; under 15% appear just once. 0.095% to 0.15% of the sample goes to the ten largest clones. Sequenced input: naive CD4+ T cells from blood. The sample's cell subset or site label, decoded: true naive CD4+ T cells. The receptors originated from a man aged 25-40 years with type 1 diabetes.

The V call is TRBV25-1, the J call TRBJ2-2, with 9 bases identical to TRBD1. J was trimmed by 6 bases and V by 7 bases; bases with no gene match: 3. Germline lookup yields CDR1 MGHDK and CDR2 SYGVNS. CDR3 length: 13 residues. Written as DNA, the CDR3 is TGTGCCAGCACCGGGACAGGGTCCGGGGAGCTGTTTTTT. It encodes CASTGTGSGELFF.

The chain has TRBV30 and TRBJ1-4; D ambiguous. Germline V gene sequence: CDR1 GTSNPN, CDR2 SVGIG (reference sequence). The V gene lost 7 bases and the J gene lost 8 bases, with 11 bases spanning the gap. The CDR3 has 11 amino acids. DNA of the CDR3: TGTGCCTCGGTCGTCGGAGAAAAACTGTTTTTT. Its translation: CASVVGEKLFF.

This clone was detected a few times. The chain couples TRBV18 to TRBJ1-6, with unresolved D. The ends were cut back, 1 base at V and 15 bases at J, with 16 bases in the middle. Germline values: CDR1 KGHSH, CDR2 LQKENI. This CDR3 contains 14 residues. The CDR3 protein is CASSPRETTPSLHF. In DNA form, the CDR3 reads TGTGCCAGCTCACCACGGGAGACCACCCCAAGCCTCCACTTT.

The chain is built from TRBV4-2 and TRBJ1-1; no reliable D call. Germline CDR1 is LGHNA and CDR2 is YNFKEQ. V lost 0 bases to trimming and J lost 3 bases, with 8 bases between them. This CDR3 is built from 14 residues. The CDR3 DNA reads TGTGCCAGCAGCCAAGATGAAGCGGACACTGAAGCTTTCTTT. As protein: CASSQDEADTEAFF.

This clone occurred a few times. The chain employs TRBV6-1 and TRBJ1-2, with 7 nucleotides matching TRBD1. The CDR3 contains 14 residues. V shed 6 bases and J 0 bases; nucleotides not matched to a gene: 4. Germline lookup yields CDR1 MNHNS and CDR2 SASEGT. The CDR3: CASRETGTNYGYTF. Written as DNA, the CDR3 is TGTGCCAGCAGAGAGACAGGGACTAACTATGGCTACACCTTC.

This clone was counted between two and nine times. The chain recombines TRBV19 with TRBJ2-2; D possibly uses TRBD1 or TRBD2 (5 bases each). CDR1 and CDR2 from the germline V gene are LNHDA and SQIVND (reference sequence). V shed 6 bases and J shed 3 bases, with 11 bases lying between them. The CDR3 totals 14 residues. CDR3 nucleotide sequence: TGTGCCAGTAGGTTGGGGACCCACACCGGGGAGCTGTTTTTT. As protein: CASRLGTHTGELFF.

This clone was seen a handful of times. The chain employs TRBV30 and TRBJ1-3; D ambiguous. The germline V and J ends were trimmed by 1 base and 9 bases, with 10 bases remaining between them. The CDR3 has 12 amino acids. The germline V gene has CDR1 GTSNPN and CDR2 SVGIG (reference sequence). The CDR3 DNA reads as TGTGCCTGGAGTGCGCAGGTTGGCACCATATATTTT. Translating gives CAWSAQVGTIYF.

As for this clone: Other DNA sequences in this sample translate to the same CDR3. V usage is TRBV6-5 and J usage is TRBJ1-1; 7 bases are a match to TRBD1. Per germline, CDR1 MNHEY and CDR2 SVGAGI. This CDR3 contains 12 residues. The trim removed 5 bases at V and 6 bases at J, leaving 3 bases unmatched. The CDR3 loop reads CASSRQGSEAFF. The CDR3 coding sequence is TGTGCCAGCAGTCGACAGGGCTCTGAAGCTTTCTTT.

This clone was counted only a few times. The chain is built from TRBV7-9 and TRBJ2-1, with D perhaps matching TRBD1 or TRBD2 (6 bases each). Germline-derived CDR1 and CDR2 are SEHNR and FQNEAQ (reference sequence). The CDR3 spans 16 residues. The V gene lost 3 bases and the J gene lost 0 bases, with 12 bases spanning the gap. CDR3 DNA: TGTGCCAGCAGCTTGGAGGGGGTGCTCTCCTACAATGAGCAGTTCTTC. Its protein is CASSLEGVLSYNEQFF.

In its sample, this clone was seen a few times. This chain links TRBV2 with TRBJ2-7; 7 positions match TRBD1. The CDR3 totals 12 residues. Germline CDR1 SNHLY, CDR2 FYNNEI. V dropped 5 bases and J dropped 12; count of bases not matched to a gene: 10. This CDR3 reads CASSLTGSSGYF. Written as DNA, the CDR3 is TGTGCCAGCAGTTTGACAGGGTCCTCGGGGTACTTC.

The chain has TRBV14 and TRBJ2-1; no definite D call. The CDR3 runs 16 residues. V was cut by 4 bases and J by 0 bases, with 13 bases left in between. Germline V gene lookup returns CDR1 SGHDN and CDR2 FVKESK. CDR3 sequence reads: CASSRVGGFSYNEQFF. CDR3 DNA sequence: TGTGCCAGCAGCCGAGTAGGCGGATTCTCCTACAATGAGCAGTTCTTC.

This clone was counted between two and nine times. CDR3: CASSSGQGGPYNEQFF. Here the CDR3 DNA reads TGTGCCAGCAGCTCCGGACAGGGGGGACCCTACAATGAGCAGTTCTTC. The chain couples TRBV5-4 to TRBJ2-1, with TRBD1 identical over 10 bases. The CDR3 contains 16 residues. Losses at the gene ends were 3 bases for V and 2 bases for J; bases not matched to a gene: 5. Germline V gene sequence: CDR1 SGHNT, CDR2 YYREEE (reference sequence).

The gene calls are TRBV4-2 and TRBJ2-3; 13 bases agree with TRBD2. V dropped 0 bases and J dropped 0; count of bases not matched to a gene: 6. Per the germline V gene, CDR1 is LGHNA and CDR2 is YNFKEQ. The CDR3 loop spans 19 amino acids. The CDR3: CASSQEALAGGLSTDTQYF. The CDR3 DNA is TGTGCCAGCAGCCAAGAAGCACTAGCGGGGGGGCTAAGCACAGATACGCAGTATTTT.

The CDR3 here is CASSFAESSGANVLTF. The CDR3 DNA reads TGTGCCAGCAGTTTCGCCGAGTCCTCTGGGGCCAACGTCCTGACTTTC. The rearrangement uses TRBV27 and TRBJ2-6; no clear D. Germline assignment: CDR1 MNHEY and CDR2 SMNVEV (reference sequence). The CDR3 loop spans 16 amino acids. V lost 3 bases to trimming and J lost 0 bases, with 9 bases between them.

This chain uses TRBV11-2 with TRBJ2-7, with D perhaps TRBD1 or TRBD2 (5 bases each). Trimming left V 3 bases short and J 2 bases short, with 11 bases between. The CDR3 length is 14 residues. Germline assignment: CDR1 SGHAT and CDR2 FQNNGV. Here the CDR3 reads CASSFRDGPYEQYF. CDR3 coding DNA: TGTGCCAGCAGCTTCAGGGACGGACCCTACGAGCAGTACTTC.

A few counts support this clone. The chain combines TRBV4-1 with TRBJ1-2; TRBD1 agrees at 8 bases. Per germline, CDR1 MGHRA and CDR2 YSYEKL. The length of the CDR3 is 15 residues. V shed 1 base and J 3 bases; nucleotides not matched to a gene: 4. For the CDR3, the DNA is TGCGCCAGCAGCCAAGGACAGGGGAGGCACTATGGCTACACCTTC. Translating gives CASSQGQGRHYGYTF.

The CDR3 here is CASTRGLAGGVSTQYF. In nucleotides, the CDR3 is TGTGCCAGCACCCGAGGTTTAGCGGGGGGCGTAAGTACCCAGTACTTC. V is TRBV2 and J is TRBJ2-5; TRBD2 aligns across 10 bases. Germline CDR1 SNHLY, CDR2 FYNNEI. V shed 7 bases, J shed 8 bases, and the junction held 16 bases outside the gene matches. This CDR3 contains 16 residues.

CDR3: CASSLAGLGHPYGYTF. Written as DNA, the CDR3 is TGTGCCAGCAGCTTGGCCGGCTTGGGCCACCCCTATGGCTACACCTTC. This chain uses TRBV5-4 with TRBJ1-2; D is uncertain. V lost 0 bases and J lost 4, with 16 bases in between. CDR1 is SGHNT and CDR2 is YYREEE in the germline V gene (reference sequence). The CDR3 sequence is 16 residues long.

This chain links TRBV6-1 with TRBJ2-6; D uncertain. CDR3 length: 14 residues. The V end was cut by 4 bases, the J end by 2 bases, with 6 bases between. Germline V gene lookup returns CDR1 MNHNS and CDR2 SASEGT. The CDR3 here is CASSARPGANVLTF. CDR3 nucleotide sequence: TGTGCCAGCAGTGCACGACCTGGGGCCAACGTCCTGACTTTC.

This clone was seen a few times. V is TRBV9 and J is TRBJ1-1; TRBD1 matches at 7 bases. V was clipped by 2 bases and J by 3 bases; unmatched bases: 7. The CDR3 is 15 residues long. Per germline, CDR1 SGDLS and CDR2 YYNGEE. The CDR3 reads CASSVYRDSYTEAFF. In nucleotides, the CDR3 is TGTGCCAGCAGCGTCTACCGGGACAGCTACACTGAAGCTTTCTTT.

The rearrangement uses TRBV4-3 and TRBJ1-2; TRBD1 agrees at 10 bases. Trimming at V came to 3 bases and at J to 7 bases, leaving 5 bases not matched to a gene. The CDR3 length is 14 residues. Germline lookup yields CDR1 LGHNA and CDR2 YSLEER. This CDR3 is CASSQDDRGLGYTF. DNA for the CDR3: TGCGCCAGCAGCCAGGACGACAGGGGGCTTGGCTACACCTTC.

This clone was picked up a small number of times. V gene TRBV4-3 combines with J gene TRBJ2-5; D remains unclear. CDR1 and CDR2 (germline): LGHNA, YSLEER. Trimming pared 1 base from V and 7 bases from J, leaving 16 bases between. This CDR3 contains 15 residues. The CDR3 DNA sequence: TGCGCCAGCAGCCAAGGAAGGGATGCCTGGGGGACCCAGTACTTC. Protein sequence: CASSQGRDAWGTQYF.

There are a few counts of this clone. The chain links TRBV27 to TRBJ2-7; weak D call: TRBD2 (6 bases). This CDR3 is built from 16 residues. Trimming cost V 2 bases and J 0 bases, with 14 bases left between them. Germline V gives CDR1 MNHEY, CDR2 SMNVEV (reference sequence). The CDR3 DNA is TGTGCCAGCAGTTTAAGGGGCACGGGGGACTCCTACGAGCAGTACTTC. This encodes CASSLRGTGDSYEQYF.

This clone was seen only a few times. The chain joins TRBV5-1 to TRBJ2-5; D uncertain. The ends were cut back, 2 bases at V and 1 base at J, with 9 bases in the middle. Germline CDR1 is SGHRS and CDR2 is YFSETQ. The CDR3 loop spans 14 amino acids. The CDR3 DNA follows: TGCGCCAGCAGCTTTATACGCGGCCAAGAGACCCAGTACTTC. This gives the protein CASSFIRGQETQYF.

The chain is built from TRBV6-5 and TRBJ2-4; D might be TRBD1 (5 bases). Trimming took 5 bases from V and 1 from J, leaving 9 bases between them. CDR1 and CDR2 (germline): MNHEY, SVGAGI. The CDR3 has 14 amino acids. The CDR3: CASSGAWAKNIQYF. CDR3 sequence (DNA): TGTGCCAGCAGTGGGGCATGGGCCAAAAACATTCAGTACTTC.

This clone was seen more than once but under ten times. CDR3 protein: CASREGTGTEYGYTF. Written as DNA, the CDR3 is TGTGCCAGCAGAGAGGGGACAGGAACGGAATATGGCTACACCTTC. The chain links TRBV6-4 to TRBJ1-2; 8 bases match TRBD1. J gave up 5 bases and V 6 bases, and 11 bases lay outside the gene matches. CDR3 length: 15 amino acids. Germline assignment: CDR1 MRHNA and CDR2 SNTAGT.